What follows are 10 T cell receptor beta chains derived from one specimen sequenced in a study of T cell responses to AZD1222 COVID-19 vaccine. Here immunoSEQ multiplex PCR was the method, and the copy in TCRdb shows in-frame clones only, minus some. The sample lists about 150,000 clones; about 92% were seen once. The source material was peripheral blood, sampled 28 days after the second AZD1222 dose. These receptors all come from an adult who received the AZD1222 COVID-19 vaccine.

The chain carries TRBV5-1 and TRBJ1-3; D might be TRBD1 (5 bases). The CDR3 is 15 residues long. V lost 4 bases, J lost 0 bases, and 11 bases lay in between. Germline V gives CDR1 SGHRS, CDR2 YFSETQ. This chain's CDR3 is CASSPTTDSGNTIYF. The CDR3 coding sequence is TGCGCCAGCAGCCCGACGACAGACTCTGGAAACACCATATATTTT.

Concerning this clone itself: This same CDR3 is encoded by further DNA sequences in the sample. The V and J genes are TRBV5-1 and TRBJ2-2; unclear D gene. Germline-derived CDR1 and CDR2 are SGHRS and YFSETQ. Trimming pared 0 bases from V and 0 bases from J, leaving 3 bases between. This CDR3 comprises 14 residues. The chain's CDR3 is CASSLAANTGELFF. DNA of the CDR3: TGCGCCAGCAGCTTGGCCGCGAACACCGGGGAGCTGTTTTTT.

The CDR3 loop reads CATSLQETQYF. CDR3 sequence (DNA): TGTGCCACCAGTCTTCAAGAGACCCAGTACTTC. The chain is built from TRBV24-1 and TRBJ2-5; D call uncertain. V was cut by 6 bases and J by 2 bases, with 3 bases left in between. This CDR3 contains 11 residues. CDR1 and CDR2 from the germline V gene are KGHDR and SFDVKD.

This rearrangement joins TRBV28 to TRBJ2-7, with D maybe TRBD1 (6 bases). Trimming left V 6 bases short and J 0 bases short, with 15 bases between. The CDR3 is 15 amino acids. Germline V gene sequence: CDR1 MDHEN, CDR2 SYDVKM. The CDR3 DNA reads TGTGCCAGCAGACCCGGACAGCCTCCCTCCTACGAGCAGTACTTC. Its protein is CASRPGQPPSYEQYF.

The rearrangement links TRBV7-2 to TRBJ2-2; TRBD1 matches at 9 bases. Trimming removed 5 bases from V and 0 bases from J; junction bases left unmatched: 1. The CDR3 extends over 15 amino acids. Per the germline V gene, CDR1 is SGHTA and CDR2 is FQGNSA. Here the CDR3 reads CASSRDRANTGELFF. For the CDR3, the DNA is TGTGCCAGCAGCCGGGACAGGGCGAACACCGGGGAGCTGTTTTTT.

V is TRBV24-1 and J is TRBJ2-7, with TRBD2 matching 12 bases. Germline values: CDR1 KGHDR, CDR2 SFDVKD. V shed 2 bases, J shed 4 bases, and the junction held 2 bases outside the gene matches. The CDR3 extends over 15 amino acids. The CDR3 nucleotides are TGTGCCACCAGTGATTCAGGGACTAGCGGGTACGAGCAGTACTTC. Translation gives CATSDSGTSGYEQYF.

The rearrangement links TRBV5-4 to TRBJ2-2; D might be TRBD2 (5 bases). Per the germline V gene, CDR1 is SGHNT and CDR2 is YYREEE (reference sequence). V lost 4 bases to trimming and J lost 7 bases, with 17 bases between them. This CDR3 region has 15 residues. The CDR3 DNA sequence: TGTGCCAGCAGCCTGATCCTTGGGAGTATCGGGGAGCTGTTTTTT. Translation: CASSLILGSIGELFF.

This sequence joins TRBV15 and TRBJ2-7; a weak D match, TRBD1 (6 bases). The CDR3 extends over 14 amino acids. Germline V gene sequence: CDR1 LNHNV, CDR2 YYDKDF (reference sequence). V lost 0 bases to trimming and J lost 7 bases, with 13 bases between them. The CDR3 loop is CATSRDPTGWEQYF. DNA of the CDR3: TGTGCCACCAGCAGAGACCCGACAGGCTGGGAGCAGTACTTC. Full variable domain (outside the CDR3, taken from reference TRBV15 and TRBJ2-7): DAMVIQNPRYQVTQFGKPVTLSCSQTLNHNVMYWYQQKSSQAPKLLFHYYDKDFNNEADTPDNFQSRRPNTSFCFLDIRSPGLGDTAMYLCATSRDPTGWEQYFGPGTRLTVT.

This chain links TRBV14 with TRBJ1-2; D call uncertain. In germline, CDR1 is SGHDN, CDR2 FVKESK. V was pared by 4 bases and J by 3 bases, with 9 bases between. The CDR3 totals 13 residues. The CDR3, as DNA: TGTGCCAGCAGCCCCCAGGACCACTATGGCTACACCTTC. Protein sequence: CASSPQDHYGYTF.

The rearrangement joins TRBV27 to TRBJ1-6; no firm D call. Trimming removed 3 bases at V and 10 bases at J, with 19 bases between. CDR1 and CDR2 from the germline V gene are MNHEY and SMNVEV (reference sequence). CDR3 length: 16 amino acids. Written as DNA, the CDR3 is TGTGCCAGCAGTTTTCGCCCCACACTGACTGACTCACCCCTCCACTTT. It specifies CASSFRPTLTDSPLHF.